This T cell receptor (beta chain) is from a study of blood T cell repertoires in COVID-19. This clone was counted a few times. Two negative PCRs, clearance, or symptom resolution characterized the recovered Cohort 3 donors. Clones were sequenced by immunoSEQ multiplex PCR, and TCRdb holds only the in-frame ones, with some missing. The sample holds around 390,000 clones, approximately 90% seen once. The V end lost 9 bases, the J end lost 0 bases, and 15 bases lay between the germline ends. CDR1 LNHDA and CDR2 SQIVND come from the germline V gene (reference sequence). The CDR3 contains 15 residues. The chain couples TRBV19 to TRBJ1-5; no firm D call. The sequencing input was PBMCs or T cells enriched from blood (not recorded which). This TCR came from a woman between 45 and 60 years old who had recovered from COVID-19. Written as DNA, the CDR3 is TGTGCCAGCGTTGAACAGCCCTATAGCAATCAGCCCCAGCATTTT. Residues: CASVEQPYSNQPQHF.